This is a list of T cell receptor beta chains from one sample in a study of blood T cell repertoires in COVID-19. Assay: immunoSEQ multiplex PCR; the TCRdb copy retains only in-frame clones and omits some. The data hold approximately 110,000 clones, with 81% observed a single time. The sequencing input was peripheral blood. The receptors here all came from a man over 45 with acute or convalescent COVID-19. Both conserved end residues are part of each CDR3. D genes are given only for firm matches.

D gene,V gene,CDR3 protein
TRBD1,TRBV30,CAWTGQGPYGYTF
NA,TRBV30,CAWMDIGLGYTF
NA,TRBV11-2,CASRLPKGRGTEAFF
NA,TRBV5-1,CASRSLDSASYEQYF
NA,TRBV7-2,CASNRDSPEYF
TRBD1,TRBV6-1,CASSEGGTGFGYTF
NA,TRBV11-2,CASSFATNTEAFF
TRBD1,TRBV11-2,CASSLGVPGQGSVAYEQYF
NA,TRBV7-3,CASSPFRGSGNTIYF
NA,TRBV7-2,CASSEQVFSNQPQHF
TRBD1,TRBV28,CASTGGVSYGYTF
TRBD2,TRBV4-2,CASSQDPSGGELRTDTQYF
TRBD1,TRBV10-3,CAISDGTGGLGTDTQYF
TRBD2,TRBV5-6,CASSLSSGQRETQYF
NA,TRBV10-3,CAIAHGAYENTGELFF
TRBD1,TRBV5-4,CASSLQGENTIYF
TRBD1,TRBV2,CASSEDRGSYNEQFF
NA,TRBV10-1,CASSARRGYEQYF
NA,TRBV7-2,CASSKDSNYGYTF
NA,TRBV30,CARGSQIEAFF
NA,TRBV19,CASSLGLPNTEAFF
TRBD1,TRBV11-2,CASSRGQGNSPLHF
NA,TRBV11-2,CASSFRGTNTEAFF
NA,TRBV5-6,CASSLASGGYSNQPQHF
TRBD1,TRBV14,CASSQYRGLRTEAFF
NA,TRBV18,CASRGGFGNTIYF
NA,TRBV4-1,CASSQKGVLGTNTEAFF
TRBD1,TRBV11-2,CASSLATGGAQEKLFF
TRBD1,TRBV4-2,CASSQGPGQGDSNQPQHF
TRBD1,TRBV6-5,CASSSDRGTTYEQYF